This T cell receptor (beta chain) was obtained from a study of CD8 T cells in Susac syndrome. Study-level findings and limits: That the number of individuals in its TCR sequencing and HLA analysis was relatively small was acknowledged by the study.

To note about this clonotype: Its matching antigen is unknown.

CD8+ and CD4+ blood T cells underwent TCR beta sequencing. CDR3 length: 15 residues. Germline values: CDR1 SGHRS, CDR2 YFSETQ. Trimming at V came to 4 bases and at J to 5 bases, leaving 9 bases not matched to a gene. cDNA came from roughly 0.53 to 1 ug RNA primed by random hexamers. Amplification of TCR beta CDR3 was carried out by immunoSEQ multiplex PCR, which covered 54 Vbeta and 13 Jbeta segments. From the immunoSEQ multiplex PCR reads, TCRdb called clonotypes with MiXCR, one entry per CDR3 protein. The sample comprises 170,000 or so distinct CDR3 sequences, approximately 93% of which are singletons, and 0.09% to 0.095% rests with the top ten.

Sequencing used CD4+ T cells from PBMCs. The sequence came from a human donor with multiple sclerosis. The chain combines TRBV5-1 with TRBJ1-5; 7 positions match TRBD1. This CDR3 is CASSLGDSTYQPQHF. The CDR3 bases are TGCGCCAGCAGCCTCGGGGACAGCACTTATCAGCCCCAGCATTTT.